The clone carrying this T cell receptor (beta chain) was found a few times. Specified time point: newly diagnosed GD, antithyroid drugs for less than 3 months. Scientists built the TCR library using RNA that was extracted from PBMCs. Sequencing libraries for TCR beta were prepared with iRepertoire HTBI primers and Arm-PCR of CDR3 regions. TCRdb recomputed calls from the multiplex PCR reads with MiXCR, one row per CDR3 protein. The table shows hundreds of thousands of distinct CDR3 sequences, with 16% occurring only once. V was pared by 5 bases and J by 0 bases, with 10 bases between. Germline assignment: CDR1 SGHTA and CDR2 FQGNSA. The CDR3 extends over 14 amino acids. The sample comes from a study of regulatory T cells in long-lasting Graves disease. These data also formed part of another study, on T cells in Graves' hyperthyroidism and ophthalmopathy.

The starting material was peripheral blood mononuclear cells (PBMCs), obtained at new diagnosis, from a patient treated with antithyroid drugs. J is TRBJ1-1 and V is TRBV7-2; D possibly corresponds to TRBD1 (5 bases). This receptor was identified in a woman aged 25 to 45 with Graves disease. This chain's CDR3 is CASSRGRVNTEAFF. The DNA for the CDR3 is TGTGCCAGCAGCAGGGGACGGGTGAACACTGAAGCTTTCTTT.